The text below deals with one TCR beta chain. What it binds is unknown. The data belong to a study of T cells expressing NK-cell markers. Whole-study context: The sequencing cohort of eight donors included seven HCMV-seropositive individuals and one seronegative individual. Study conclusions and caveats: Roughly 1.0-7.0% of CD8+ T cells in over five donors belonged to dominant NKG2C+ clonotypes.

TCRdb re-called the 5' RACE reads, yielding one record per CDR3 amino acid sequence without DNA. Its table lists about 450,000 distinct CDR3 sequences. The germline CDR1 and CDR2 sequences are SQVTM and ANQGSEA. The CDR3 contains 14 residues. Sequenced sample: blood T cells: a sorted CD56 or NKG2C T cell subset, CD4+ or CD8+ T cells, or bulk PBMC T cells (not recorded which). The J gene is TRBJ1-2, the V gene TRBV29-1; TCRdb calls TRBD1, which cannot be checked without DNA. The sequence derives from a woman aged 18 to 69 in good health. The CDR3: CSVLTGAYNYGYTF.